These 16 T cell receptor beta chains were all obtained from the same sample, sequenced in a study of blood T cell repertoires in COVID-19. This table comes from immunoSEQ multiplex PCR, and its TCRdb copy is limited to in-frame clones, with some not included. The sample carries roughly 78,000 clones, roughly 88% recorded once. Sequencing was performed on peripheral blood. These TCRs come from a man aged 50 or older with acute or convalescent COVID-19.

This sequence joins TRBV19 and TRBJ1-5; no reliable D call. The V end lost 0 bases, the J end lost 1 base, and 16 bases lay between the germline ends. Germline CDR1 reads LNHDA; CDR2 reads SQIVND (reference sequence). The CDR3 totals 18 residues. The CDR3 DNA reads as TGTGCCAGTAGTATAGACCCCTACCGAGGGAGGAGCAATCAGCCCCAGCATTTT. This codes for CASSIDPYRGRSNQPQHF.

V is TRBV3-1 (or the pseudogene TRBV3-2) and J is TRBJ2-7, with TRBD1 as a possible D gene (6 bases). Germline loops: CDR1 LGHDT, CDR2 YNNKEL (reference sequence). V lost 4 bases and J 1 base, leaving 8 bases between the germline ends. This CDR3 region has 13 residues. This CDR3 is CASSRTASYEQYF. CDR3 DNA: TGTGCCAGCAGCCGGACAGCATCCTACGAGCAGTACTTC.

The gene calls are TRBV25-1 and TRBJ2-2; tentatively, D is TRBD1 (6 bases). CDR3 length: 16 amino acids. The germline gives CDR1 MGHDK, CDR2 SYGVNS. V was trimmed by 4 bases and J by 0 bases, leaving 12 bases between them. CDR3 sequence (DNA): TGTGCCAGCAGTGGGACACAGGGCGCGAACACCGGGGAGCTGTTTTTT. Its translation is CASSGTQGANTGELFF.

The chain combines TRBV6-5 with TRBJ2-7; 8 positions agree with TRBD1. Germline-derived CDR1 and CDR2 are MNHEY and SVGAGI. The J segment lost 3 bases and the V segment lost 2 bases, leaving 9 bases of the junction unmatched. The CDR3 contains 16 residues. The CDR3 protein is CASSYVGTGKGYEQYF. DNA of the CDR3: TGTGCCAGCAGTTACGTGGGGACAGGTAAAGGCTACGAGCAGTACTTC.

V usage is TRBV7-9 and J usage is TRBJ2-7; 7 bases map to TRBD2. V lost 8 bases and J lost 5; bases outside the gene matches: 12. Germline assignment: CDR1 SEHNR and CDR2 FQNEAQ (reference sequence). CDR3 length: 14 residues. Written as DNA, the CDR3 is TGTGCCAGCGCTGGCCGGGGAGGGTTGAACGAGCAGTACTTC. Protein product: CASAGRGGLNEQYF.

This chain links TRBV29-1 with TRBJ2-1; 7 bases line up with TRBD2. Germline V gene lookup returns CDR1 SQVTM and CDR2 ANQGSEA. CDR3 size: 13 residues. V lost 7 bases to trimming and J lost 1 base; unmatched junction nucleotides: 4. CDR3 sequence reads: CSGRRGSYNEQFF. The CDR3 bases are TGCAGCGGCCGGCGGGGGTCCTACAATGAGCAGTTCTTC.

V and J are TRBV14 and TRBJ2-2; 12 bases align to TRBD1. Germline lookup yields CDR1 SGHDN and CDR2 FVKESK. The V segment lost 4 bases and the J segment 4 bases; nucleotides outside the gene matches: 13. The CDR3 length is 19 residues. The CDR3 DNA reads TGTGCCAGCAGCCGATTGGGACAGGGGGCGCCGGGAATCACCGGGGAGCTGTTTTTT. As protein: CASSRLGQGAPGITGELFF.

The sample holds a few counts of this clone. The chain couples TRBV7-6 to TRBJ1-6; maybe TRBD1 (5 bases). Germline V gene lookup returns CDR1 SGHVS and CDR2 FNYEAQ. The germline V and J ends were trimmed by 2 bases and 5 bases, with 13 bases remaining between them. CDR3 length: 16 residues. CDR3 loop: CASSLRATENNSPLHF. As DNA, the CDR3 is TGTGCCAGCAGCTTAAGGGCGACAGAAAATAATTCACCCCTCCACTTT.

V usage is TRBV9 and J usage is TRBJ2-7; TRBD1 might be the D (6 bases). The V end was cut by 4 bases, the J end by 5 bases, with 13 bases between. This CDR3 region has 13 residues. Germline assignment: CDR1 SGDLS and CDR2 YYNGEE. CDR3 loop: CASSFTGSHEQYF. CDR3 DNA: TGTGCCAGCAGCTTTACAGGGAGCCACGAGCAGTACTTC.

The V gene is TRBV25-1, the J gene TRBJ1-6, with D hard to call. Germline V gene sequence: CDR1 MGHDK, CDR2 SYGVNS. V was clipped by 3 bases and J by 0 bases, with 6 bases between them. CDR3 size: 15 residues. The chain's CDR3 is CASSDGSSYNSPLHF. The CDR3 nucleotides read TGTGCCAGCAGTGACGGGAGCTCCTATAATTCACCCCTCCACTTT.

This chain connects TRBV2 to TRBJ1-4; D may be TRBD1 (5 bases). From germline, CDR1 is SNHLY and CDR2 FYNNEI. CDR3 length equals 14 residues. V was trimmed by 6 bases and J by 3 bases, leaving 11 bases between them. CDR3: CASSPGSANEKLFF. In DNA form, the CDR3 reads TGTGCCAGCAGCCCAGGGTCGGCTAATGAAAAACTGTTTTTT.

The chain recombines TRBV3-1 (or the pseudogene TRBV3-2) with TRBJ2-1, with D tentatively TRBD1 (6 bases). CDR1 LGHDT and CDR2 YNNKEL come from the germline V gene (reference sequence). The CDR3 has 15 residues. V was shortened by 0 bases and J by 4 bases, with 10 bases between the two germline ends. The CDR3, as DNA: TGTGCCAGCAGCCAAGATCAGGGGTTTTACAATGAGCAGTTCTTC. It codes for CASSQDQGFYNEQFF.

This chain uses TRBV5-6 with TRBJ2-4; D remains ambiguous. Germline values: CDR1 SGHDT, CDR2 YYEEEE. V lost 3 bases to trimming and J lost 0 bases, with 16 bases between them. CDR3 size: 17 residues. CDR3 nucleotides: TGTGCCAGCAGCTCTCAGGATCACCTTCTAGCCAAAAACATTCAGTACTTC. This encodes CASSSQDHLLAKNIQYF.

The J gene is TRBJ1-2, the V gene TRBV20-1; 9 bases align to TRBD1. The CDR3 sequence is 16 residues long. V gave up 3 bases and J gave up 6 bases; unmatched junction bases: 14. Germline assignment: CDR1 DFQATT and CDR2 SNEGSKA (reference sequence). The CDR3 here is CSASSGQGLNVHGYTF. The CDR3 coding sequence is TGCAGTGCTAGTTCGGGACAGGGTCTAAACGTACATGGCTACACCTTC.

This rearrangement joins TRBV5-4 to TRBJ1-6, with 8 bases lining up with TRBD1. The ends lost 0 bases at V and 10 bases at J; junction bases unmatched: 3. Germline CDR1 is SGHNT and CDR2 is YYREEE (reference sequence). This CDR3 spans 14 amino acids. The DNA for the CDR3 is TGTGCCAGCAGCTTGGGCCAGGGGGCCTCACCCCTCCACTTT. It translates to CASSLGQGASPLHF.

The chain is built from TRBV6-1 and TRBJ2-2; no reliable D call. CDR1 is MNHNS, CDR2 SASEGT, per germline. V was clipped by 2 bases and J by 5 bases, with 12 bases between them. The CDR3 runs to 15 residues. The CDR3 coding sequence is TGTGCCAGCAGTGAACAGGTATCGAGTACCGGGGAGCTGTTTTTT. It encodes CASSEQVSSTGELFF.